This T cell receptor beta chain was retrieved from a study of T cell responses to AZD1222 COVID-19 vaccine. Overall study findings and caveats: Females made up more of the donors, who were largely white British, and clonal diversity may have come out too low.

Germline V gene lookup returns CDR1 MNHNY and CDR2 SVGAGI (reference sequence). Trimming at V came to 2 bases and at J to 5 bases, leaving 8 bases not matched to a gene. This CDR3 contains 15 residues. Only in-frame clones appear in the TCRdb table, and some are missing; sequencing was by immunoSEQ multiplex PCR. Of tens of thousands of clones listed, 65% to 85% are singletons. In regard to this clone: Its antigen is currently unknown.

The chain has TRBV6-6 and TRBJ1-1; TRBD1 matches at 7 bases. Material: peripheral blood, obtained 28 days after the second AZD1222 dose. The sequence was obtained from an adult who received the AZD1222 COVID-19 vaccine. DNA of the CDR3: TGTGCCAGCAGTTACGGATCAGACAGGGTAACTGAAGCTTTCTTT. It codes for CASSYGSDRVTEAFF.